Below are 20 T cell receptor beta chains sequenced from a single sample in a study of cytomegalovirus exposure and HLA in healthy donors. The PCR employed 60 Vbeta primers together with 13 Jbeta primers. Clones were read by immunoSEQ multiplex PCR, and TCRdb kept only the in-frame ones, dropping some. The table shows fewer than 200,000 clones, with roughly 77% occurring only once. Source material: PBMCs. The origin of the receptors is a woman aged 40 to 50 in good health and CMV-seropositive.

The V call is TRBV6-5, the J call TRBJ1-5, with TRBD1 as a possible D gene (5 bases). The germline CDR1 and CDR2 sequences are MNHEY and SVGAGI. V was shortened by 6 bases and J by 2 bases, with 14 bases between the two germline ends. This CDR3 has 15 amino acids. CDR3 loop: CASRLGTVGNQPQHF. The CDR3 DNA sequence: TGTGCCAGCAGACTCGGGACTGTGGGCAATCAGCCCCAGCATTTT.

This chain links TRBV6-6 with TRBJ1-1, with D perhaps TRBD1 (5 bases). This CDR3 is 16 amino acids long. V was shortened by 6 bases and J by 0 bases, with 17 bases between the two germline ends. The germline gives CDR1 MNHNY, CDR2 SVGAGI (reference sequence). The CDR3 spells CASSPPKAGLNTEAFF. The CDR3 nucleotides are TGTGCCAGCAGCCCGCCCAAGGCAGGGTTGAACACTGAAGCTTTCTTT.

This chain connects TRBV7-9 to TRBJ2-3, with D possibly being TRBD1 (6 bases). Trimming took off 2 bases at V and 4 bases at J, with 10 bases between the two ends. Germline assignment: CDR1 SEHNR and CDR2 FQNEAQ (reference sequence). The CDR3 covers 14 residues. CDR3 residues: CASSLQGLADTQYF. The CDR3 nucleotides read TGTGCCAGCAGCTTACAGGGGTTGGCAGATACGCAGTATTTT.

The chain couples TRBV19 to TRBJ1-2, with 9 bases that match TRBD1. The CDR3 is 15 amino acids. Germline CDR1 is LNHDA and CDR2 is SQIVND (reference sequence). V lost 8 bases, J lost 4 bases, and 11 bases stayed unmatched. CDR3 in amino acids: CASRITGGLGYGYTF. The CDR3 DNA reads TGTGCCAGTCGGATAACAGGGGGCTTAGGCTATGGCTACACCTTC.

This rearrangement joins TRBV2 to TRBJ1-5; D is perhaps TRBD1 (5 bases). Germline CDR1 is SNHLY and CDR2 is FYNNEI. CDR3 length equals 15 residues. V lost 4 bases, J lost 4 bases, and 14 bases lay in between. CDR3: CASSGGLTANQPQHF. CDR3 DNA sequence: TGTGCCAGCAGTGGGGGCTTAACAGCTAATCAGCCCCAGCATTTT.

The chain employs TRBV19 and TRBJ2-3; TRBD1 might be the D (5 bases). The germline CDR1 and CDR2 sequences are LNHDA and SQIVND (reference sequence). This CDR3 is 11 amino acids long. V gave up 8 bases and J gave up 6 bases, with 9 bases separating them. CDR3 in amino acids: CASLKGDTQYF. As DNA, the CDR3 is TGTGCCAGTCTAAAGGGGGATACGCAGTATTTT. The full variable domain, its missing parts supplied by reference TRBV19 and TRBJ2-3, is DGGITQSPKYLFRKEGQNVTLSCEQNLNHDAMYWYRQDPGQGLRLIYYSQIVNDFQKGDIAEGYSVSREKKESFPLTVTSAQKNPTAFYLCASLKGDTQYFGPGTRLTVL.

This chain uses TRBV30 with TRBJ1-4; D might be TRBD1 (6 bases). The CDR3 sequence is 15 residues long. The germline V gene encodes CDR1 GTSNPN and CDR2 SVGIG (reference sequence). Deletions cut 3 bases from V and 4 bases from J, with 15 bases between. CDR3 residues: CAWSIPGGRNEKLFF. CDR3 nucleotide sequence: TGTGCCTGGAGCATACCGGGGGGGCGTAATGAAAAACTGTTTTTT. Based on the CDR3 plus reference TRBV30 and TRBJ1-4, the full variable domain is SQTIHQWPATLVQPVGSPLSLECTVEGTSNPNLYWYRQAAGRGLQLLFYSVGIGQISSEVPQNLSASRPQDRQFILSSKKLLLSDSGFYLCAWSIPGGRNEKLFFGSGTQLSVL.

The chain recombines TRBV18 with TRBJ1-1; possibly TRBD1 for D (5 bases). The germline V gene has CDR1 KGHSH and CDR2 LQKENI. The CDR3 totals 15 residues. V was shortened by 4 bases and J by 2 bases, with 14 bases between the two germline ends. The CDR3, as DNA: TGTGCCAGCTCACTAGGTGGCCAGGGAAACACTGAAGCTTTCTTT. It specifies CASSLGGQGNTEAFF.

The chain is built from TRBV5-1 and TRBJ2-5, with 13 bases lining up with TRBD2. Germline V lookup: CDR1 SGHRS, CDR2 YFSETQ. V lost 4 bases to trimming and J lost 4 bases; unmatched junction nucleotides: 7. The CDR3 contains 16 residues. Here the CDR3 DNA reads TGCGCCAGCAGCCCGGAGGGACTAGCGGGACGAGAGACCCAGTACTTC. Translating gives CASSPEGLAGRETQYF.

The chain joins TRBV5-4 to TRBJ1-2, with 7 bases identical to TRBD1. With 2 bases clipped from V and 7 bases from J, the junction kept 5 bases outside the gene matches. CDR1 SGHNT and CDR2 YYREEE come from the germline V gene (reference sequence). There are 13 residues in the CDR3. In DNA, the CDR3 is TGTGCCAGCAGCTTCGACAGGGCGAGTGGCTACACCTTC. It codes for CASSFDRASGYTF.

This chain connects TRBV9 to TRBJ2-1; 7 nucleotides line up with TRBD2. After removal of 2 bases from V and 1 base from J, the junction contained 6 bases not matched to a gene. The length of the CDR3 is 16 residues. Germline CDR1 reads SGDLS; CDR2 reads YYNGEE. This CDR3 reads CASSVRGGSSYNEQFF. In DNA, the CDR3 is TGTGCCAGCAGCGTCCGAGGCGGGAGTTCCTACAATGAGCAGTTCTTC.

The chain couples TRBV6-5 to TRBJ2-7, with a tentative D call TRBD2 (6 bases). Germline values: CDR1 MNHEY, CDR2 SVGAGI. The V and J ends lost 6 bases and 3 bases respectively, with 18 bases between them. CDR3 length: 15 residues. The CDR3 DNA reads TGTGCCAGCAGAGGGACCGCAACGGGACTCTACGAGCAGTACTTC. Translation: CASRGTATGLYEQYF.

The chain recombines TRBV28 with TRBJ2-1; D is unclear. The CDR3 spans 10 residues. Germline V gene sequence: CDR1 MDHEN, CDR2 SYDVKM. The V end lost 6 bases, the J end lost 7 bases, and 4 bases lay between the germline ends. The CDR3 coding sequence is TGTGCCAGCAGCGTAAATGAGCAGTTCTTC. Encoded protein: CASSVNEQFF. Drawing the rest from reference TRBV28 and TRBJ2-1, the complete variable domain is DVKVTQSSRYLVKRTGEKVFLECVQDMDHENMFWYRQDPGLGLRLIYFSYDVKMKEKGDIPEGYSVSREKKERFSLILESASTNQTSMYLCASSVNEQFFGPGTRLTVL.

The rearrangement uses TRBV4-3 and TRBJ2-6, with a possible D match to TRBD2 (5 bases). V was trimmed by 0 bases and J by 3 bases, leaving 15 bases between them. Germline V lookup: CDR1 LGHNA, CDR2 YSLEER. This CDR3 comprises 18 residues. CDR3 DNA sequence: TGCGCCAGCAGCCAAGATATTCCGGGGTCGGTTGGGGCCAACGTCCTGACTTTC. It translates to CASSQDIPGSVGANVLTF.

This clone was counted only a few times. The chain recombines TRBV6-6 with TRBJ2-3; 8 bases line up with TRBD1. J was trimmed by 1 base and V by 5 bases; bases with no gene match: 5. The CDR3 spans 15 residues. Germline CDR1 reads MNHNY; CDR2 reads SVGAGI (reference sequence). The CDR3 bases are TGTGCCAGCAGTCGCGTGACAGGGGGCACAGATACGCAGTATTTT. Protein sequence: CASSRVTGGTDTQYF.

This chain joins TRBV18 and TRBJ2-1; the match to TRBD1 covers 7 bases. The V and J ends lost 9 bases and 0 bases, in that order; junction bases with no gene match: 8. The CDR3 spans 15 residues. Germline CDR1 and CDR2: KGHSH and LQKENI. This chain's CDR3 is CASLQGIGSYNEQFF. For the CDR3, the DNA is TGTGCCAGTTTACAGGGGATTGGCTCCTACAATGAGCAGTTCTTC.

The chain links TRBV18 to TRBJ2-3; TRBD2 is a possible D gene (6 bases). Germline-derived CDR1 and CDR2 are KGHSH and LQKENI. The CDR3 sequence is 21 residues long. V lost 1 base and J 1 base, leaving 27 bases between the germline ends. The CDR3 DNA follows: TGTGCCAGCTCACCACGTATTGAAAACGTGCGGGTCGGGGGACGCACAGATACGCAGTATTTT. The encoded protein is CASSPRIENVRVGGRTDTQYF.

This clone appeared a few times. The V and J genes are TRBV2 and TRBJ2-2; a possible D gene is TRBD2 (7 bases). Germline CDR1 and CDR2: SNHLY and FYNNEI. The germline V and J ends were trimmed by 2 bases and 3 bases, with 13 bases remaining between them. This CDR3 contains 16 residues. The CDR3 spells CASSEWGGADTGELFF. The CDR3 bases are TGTGCCAGCAGTGAATGGGGGGGGGCCGACACCGGGGAGCTGTTTTTT.

The rearrangement uses TRBV28 and TRBJ1-5; 8 bases line up with TRBD1. The CDR3 has 13 amino acids. V shed 8 bases and J 4 bases; nucleotides not matched to a gene: 4. Germline CDR1 is MDHEN and CDR2 is SYDVKM. The CDR3 DNA follows: TGTGCCAGCCAGGACAGGGAAAATCAGCCCCAGCATTTT. As protein: CASQDRENQPQHF.

This chain connects TRBV29-1 to TRBJ1-4; possible D gene TRBD1, 5 bases. Looked up from germline, CDR1 is SQVTM and CDR2 is ANQGSEA. This CDR3 comprises 21 residues. Trimming took off 6 bases at V and 0 bases at J, with 32 bases between the two ends. The CDR3 nucleotides read TGCAGCGTCAAAATCCTCTCCAACGGCAGGGAAGAACTTGCAACTAATGAAAAACTGTTTTTT. Protein: CSVKILSNGREELATNEKLFF.